These 6 T cell receptor beta chains were sequenced from one sample in a study of tumor-infiltrating lymphocytes in localized non-small cell lung cancer. This table comes from immunoSEQ multiplex PCR, and its TCRdb copy is limited to in-frame clones, with some not included. The sample lists 21,000 or so clones; around 80% were seen once. What was sequenced was lung tumor tissue. Every receptor here comes from a human donor with non-small cell lung cancer.

This clone has a handful of counts. This chain joins TRBV6-1 and TRBJ1-2, with D tentatively TRBD1 (5 bases). Between the trimmed V and J ends, which lost 11 bases and 2 bases, there was a span of 12 bases. Per the germline V gene, CDR1 is MNHNS and CDR2 is SASEGT. The CDR3 is 12 amino acids. CDR3 loop: CAGQGENYGYTF. The CDR3 DNA sequence: TGTGCCGGACAAGGGGAAAACTATGGCTACACCTTC.

This chain links TRBV28 with TRBJ2-5; TRBD2 matches 8 bases. From germline, CDR1 is MDHEN and CDR2 SYDVKM. The CDR3 extends over 12 amino acids. Unmatched junction bases numbered 3, after V lost 8 bases and J lost 4 bases. In DNA, the CDR3 is TGTGCCAGCTACACTAGCGGAGAGACCCAGTACTTC. Its protein product is CASYTSGETQYF. Combining the CDR3 with reference TRBV28 and TRBJ2-5 gives the whole variable domain DVKVTQSSRYLVKRTGEKVFLECVQDMDHENMFWYRQDPGLGLRLIYFSYDVKMKEKGDIPEGYSVSREKKERFSLILESASTNQTSMYLCASYTSGETQYFGPGTRLLVL.

The J gene is TRBJ1-5, the V gene TRBV10-3, with D unresolved. Germline loops: CDR1 ENHRY, CDR2 SYGVKD. The CDR3 length is 15 residues. V lost 7 bases and J 0 bases, leaving 13 bases between the germline ends. The CDR3 here is CAITRREGSNQPQHF. DNA for the CDR3: TGTGCCATCACCAGACGTGAGGGTAGCAATCAGCCCCAGCATTTT.

For the CDR3, the DNA is TGCGCCAGCAGCCGGGGTAGTGGACAGGGGGGAGGCGAGCAGTACTTC. Translated: CASSRGSGQGGGEQYF. V is TRBV4-3 and J is TRBJ2-7; 10 positions match TRBD1. V gave up 4 bases and J gave up 6 bases; unmatched junction bases: 12. The germline gives CDR1 LGHNA, CDR2 YSLEER. The CDR3 covers 16 residues.

This chain joins TRBV30 and TRBJ2-5; a weak D match, TRBD2 (6 bases). The V gene's germline CDR1 is GTSNPN and CDR2 SVGIG (reference sequence). V shed 0 bases and J shed 3 bases, with 11 bases lying between them. The CDR3 contains 14 residues. CDR3: CAWSVWREEETQYF. The CDR3 DNA reads as TGTGCCTGGAGTGTATGGCGGGAAGAAGAGACCCAGTACTTC.

V gene TRBV2 combines with J gene TRBJ1-4; tentative D call: TRBD1 (6 bases). Per the germline V gene, CDR1 is SNHLY and CDR2 is FYNNEI. CDR3 length: 14 residues. With 8 bases removed from V and 4 bases from J, the gap between germline ends came to 14 bases. CDR3 sequence: CASGIIRGNEKLFF. DNA for the CDR3: TGTGCCAGCGGTATTATCAGGGGTAATGAAAAACTGTTTTTT.